The 10 T cell receptor beta chains listed next were all sequenced from one sample in a study of T cells in Graves' hyperthyroidism and ophthalmopathy. RNA transcripts yielded amplified TCR beta CDR3 regions. Initially, a first-round RT-PCR of the TCR CDR3 employed the HTBI primer set. TCRdb re-analysed the multiplex PCR reads in MiXCR, keeping a single row per CDR3 protein. The repertoire holds about 550,000 distinct CDR3 sequences, less than 25% seen once, with approximately 25% in the top ten. The sequenced material came from blood. Receptors were obtained from a man younger than 30 with Graves' hyperthyroidism.

This clonotype was seen ten or more times. The chain recombines TRBV6-1 with TRBJ1-3; unclear D gene. This CDR3 spans 15 amino acids. Germline lookup yields CDR1 MNHNS and CDR2 SASEGT. V was cut by 8 bases and J by 2 bases, with 16 bases left in between. The chain's CDR3 is CASRLYDGAGNTIYF. The CDR3, as DNA: TGTGCCAGCCGATTATACGACGGAGCTGGAAACACCATATATTTT.

This clonotype was counted ten times or more. The chain links TRBV5-8 to TRBJ2-5; no reliable D call. Per germline, CDR1 SGHTS and CDR2 YDEGEE. V dropped 4 bases and J dropped 5 bases, with 15 bases sitting between them. The CDR3 covers 14 residues. Here the CDR3 DNA reads TGTGCCAGCAGCCCCGGCGAGCCTTGGGAGACCCAGTACTTC. Translating gives CASSPGEPWETQYF. The full variable domain, completed using reference TRBV5-8 and TRBJ2-5, is EAGVTQSPTHLIKTRGQQATLRCSPISGHTSVYWYQQALGLGLQFLLWYDEGEERNRGNFPPRFSGRQFPNYSSELNVNALELEDSALYLCASSPGEPWETQYFGPGTRLLVL.

In this sample, this clonotype turned up many times. The chain couples TRBV6-9 to TRBJ2-5, with D uncertain. Trimming stripped 2 bases from V and 0 bases from J, with 7 bases between. The CDR3 is 14 residues long. Germline V CDR1 and CDR2: MNHGY, SVAAGI. CDR3 sequence (DNA): TGTGCCAGCAGTTATAGTGGATACCAAGAGACCCAGTACTTC. Encoded protein: CASSYSGYQETQYF.

This clonotype was found many times. This chain uses TRBV15 with TRBJ2-2; D unresolved. Trimming pared 5 bases from V and 4 bases from J, leaving 8 bases between. CDR1 is LNHNV, CDR2 YYDKDF, per germline (reference sequence). The CDR3 consists of 13 residues. The CDR3 loop is CATSRRSTGELFF. The CDR3 DNA is TGTGCCACCAGCCGCCGAAGCACCGGGGAGCTGTTTTTT.

This clonotype appeared many times. In nucleotides, the CDR3 is TGTGCCAGCACTGAGGGTGGCGAGCAGTACTTC. This sequence encodes CASTEGGEQYF. V usage is TRBV2 and J usage is TRBJ2-7; a weak D match, TRBD2 (5 bases). Germline CDR1 is SNHLY and CDR2 is FYNNEI. The germline V and J ends were trimmed by 7 bases and 6 bases, with 10 bases remaining between them. CDR3 length: 11 amino acids.

The chain links TRBV19 to TRBJ1-1, with a tentative D call TRBD1 (5 bases). The germline V and J ends were trimmed by 8 bases and 0 bases, with 13 bases remaining between them. Germline CDR1 LNHDA, CDR2 SQIVND (reference sequence). This CDR3 spans 14 amino acids. CDR3 loop: CASLRGNMNTEAFF. The CDR3 DNA reads TGTGCCAGTTTAAGGGGCAACATGAACACTGAAGCTTTCTTT.

This chain uses TRBV9 with TRBJ2-2; the match to TRBD1 covers 7 bases. This CDR3 is 15 amino acids long. The ends lost 0 bases at V and 3 bases at J; junction bases unmatched: 2. Germline assignment: CDR1 SGDLS and CDR2 YYNGEE. The CDR3 protein is CASSVGRGYTGELFF. The CDR3 DNA follows: TGTGCCAGCAGCGTAGGCAGGGGGTACACCGGGGAGCTGTTTTTT.

The rearrangement joins TRBV4-2 to TRBJ1-1; D remains unclear. The CDR3 contains 15 residues. V gave up 0 bases and J gave up 0 bases, with 8 bases separating them. Per the germline V gene, CDR1 is LGHNA and CDR2 is YNFKEQ. The CDR3 protein is CASSQEMMMNTEAFF. In DNA form, the CDR3 reads TGTGCCAGCAGCCAAGAGATGATGATGAACACTGAAGCTTTCTTT.

This clonotype was observed a few times. The chain uses TRBV5-1 and TRBJ1-2, with 7 bases that match TRBD1. CDR1 and CDR2 from the germline V gene are SGHRS and YFSETQ. There are 15 residues in the CDR3. J lost 3 bases, V lost 0 bases, and 5 bases had no gene match. CDR3 in amino acids: CASSLEAGGDYGYTF. The CDR3 region has the DNA TGCGCCAGCAGCTTGGAGGCAGGGGGGGACTATGGCTACACCTTC.

This clonotype came up many times. V usage is TRBV30 and J usage is TRBJ2-2; D is unclear. Germline loops: CDR1 GTSNPN, CDR2 SVGIG (reference sequence). CDR3 length: 13 amino acids. V was shortened by 1 base and J by 1 base, with 4 bases between the two germline ends. CDR3 in DNA: TGTGCCTGGAGTGCGATGAACACCGGGGAGCTGTTTTTT. Translating it yields CAWSAMNTGELFF.